Presented here are 21 T cell receptor beta chains from one specimen sequenced in a study of OX40 agonist ivuxolimab in advanced cancers. Assay used: immunoSEQ multiplex PCR; TCRdb lists only in-frame clones, some missing. The sample yields 70,000 to 80,000 clones, roughly 90% seen once. This specimen was CD4+ or CD8+ T cells sorted from blood, taken in a trial of the OX40 agonist ivuxolimab. These receptors were taken from an adult with an advanced solid tumor such as melanoma, head and neck, liver or kidney cancer.

The CDR3 nucleotides read TGTGCCAGCAGCCCTAGACAGGGGAGCTCCTACGAGCAGTACTTC. It is translated as CASSPRQGSSYEQYF. The V and J genes are TRBV5-4 and TRBJ2-7; 8 bases are a match to TRBD1. Germline V gives CDR1 SGHNT, CDR2 YYREEE (reference sequence). V was clipped by 4 bases and J by 0 bases; unmatched bases: 6. The CDR3 spans 15 residues.

The DNA of the CDR3 is TGTGCCAGCAGTGACAGCTCCGCGAGCACTGAAGCTTTCTTT. Protein: CASSDSSASTEAFF. The chain recombines TRBV2 with TRBJ1-1, with D unclear. V lost 3 bases to trimming and J lost 4 bases, with 12 bases between them. Germline V gene lookup returns CDR1 SNHLY and CDR2 FYNNEI. The CDR3 loop spans 14 amino acids.

This clone came up once. CDR3 in amino acids: CASSFVSGHTSTDTQYF. The CDR3 bases are TGTGCCAGCAGCTTTGTTTCGGGACATACTAGCACAGATACGCAGTATTTT. The genes are TRBV7-8 and TRBJ2-3, with D perhaps matching TRBD1 (6 bases). The CDR3 totals 17 residues. Germline CDR1 and CDR2: SGHVS and FQNEAQ. The ends were cut back, 3 bases at V and 0 bases at J, with 16 bases in the middle.

As concerns this clone: At one end, the junction sequence differs from germline, possibly due to a read error. This sequence joins TRBV7-7 and TRBJ2-5, with 8 bases that match TRBD1. From germline, CDR1 is SSHAT and CDR2 FNYEAQ (reference sequence). The CDR3 has 15 amino acids. The CDR3 sequence: CASSRTGGRQETQYF. CDR3 in DNA: TGTGCTAGCAGTCGAACAGGGGGGAGGCAGGAGACCCAGTACTTC.

The chain recombines TRBV15 with TRBJ1-5; D ambiguous. The V end was cut by 0 bases, the J end by 4 bases, with 10 bases between. The CDR3 totals 15 residues. Per the germline V gene, CDR1 is LNHNV and CDR2 is YYDKDF (reference sequence). In DNA form, the CDR3 reads TGTGCCACCAGCAGAGAACAGCCAAGTAATCAGCCCCAGCATTTT. Translation gives CATSREQPSNQPQHF.

This clone was observed a handful of times. The chain joins TRBV9 to TRBJ2-7; D uncertain. The CDR3 has 14 amino acids. Trimming removed 5 bases from V and 0 bases from J, with 12 bases in between. CDR1 is SGDLS and CDR2 is YYNGEE in the germline V gene. The CDR3 spells CASSLDGDSYEQYF. CDR3 in DNA: TGTGCCAGCAGTCTAGATGGGGACTCCTACGAGCAGTACTTC.

This clone was seen only a few times. This sequence joins TRBV19 and TRBJ1-5; D gene ambiguous. Looked up from germline, CDR1 is LNHDA and CDR2 is SQIVND (reference sequence). V lost 1 base and J lost 3, with 4 bases in between. The CDR3 length is 13 residues. Written as DNA, the CDR3 is TGTGCCAGTAGTATAGCCATCAATCAGCCCCAGCATTTT. This encodes CASSIAINQPQHF.

The chain combines TRBV25-1 with TRBJ1-4; 9 bases line up with TRBD1. The CDR3 has 15 amino acids. Losses at the gene ends were 3 bases for V and 5 bases for J; bases not matched to a gene: 4. Germline CDR1 MGHDK, CDR2 SYGVNS. CDR3 region: CASSDIGQGNEKLFF. CDR3 bases: TGTGCCAGCAGTGACATCGGACAGGGGAATGAAAAACTGTTTTTT. The variable domain in full, completed from reference TRBV25-1 and TRBJ1-4, reads EADIYQTPRYLVIGTGKKITLECSQTMGHDKMYWYQQDPGMELHLIHYSYGVNSTEKGDLSSESTVSRIRTEHFPLTLESARPSHTSQYLCASSDIGQGNEKLFFGSGTQLSVL.

V is TRBV11-1 and J is TRBJ2-7; D is uncertain. The germline V gene has CDR1 SGHAT and CDR2 FQDESV (reference sequence). The V gene lost 3 bases and the J gene lost 7 bases, with 16 bases spanning the gap. The CDR3 contains 14 residues. The CDR3 loop is CASSFPGGSREQYF. CDR3 DNA: TGTGCCAGCAGCTTCCCAGGCGGTTCGAGAGAGCAGTACTTC.

The genes are TRBV27 and TRBJ1-2; 7 nucleotides line up with TRBD1. Germline V lookup: CDR1 MNHEY, CDR2 SMNVEV (reference sequence). The junction had 10 bases not matched to a gene; V was cut back by 2 bases and J by 4 bases. The CDR3 length is 16 residues. The CDR3 is CASSLRIRQGGYGYTF. Here the CDR3 DNA reads TGTGCCAGCAGTTTAAGAATTAGGCAGGGGGGCTATGGCTACACCTTC.

V usage is TRBV6-1 and J usage is TRBJ2-3; 8 nucleotides line up with TRBD2. CDR1 is MNHNS and CDR2 is SASEGT in the germline V gene. This CDR3 is 14 amino acids long. The ends lost 7 bases at V and 7 bases at J; junction bases unmatched: 10. The CDR3 sequence: CASKGGGRENTQYF. As DNA, the CDR3 is TGTGCCAGCAAAGGCGGGGGGAGGGAGAATACGCAGTATTTT.

This chain uses TRBV6-5 with TRBJ2-5, with D unclear. V lost 2 bases, J lost 2 bases, and 9 bases lay in between. CDR3 size: 14 residues. CDR1 and CDR2 from the germline V gene are MNHEY and SVGAGI. The CDR3 sequence is CASSYSHPQETQYF. In nucleotides, the CDR3 is TGTGCCAGCAGTTACAGCCACCCTCAAGAGACCCAGTACTTC.

This clone was seen a handful of times. CDR3: CASRPQGGSNQPQHF. The CDR3 nucleotides read TGTGCCAGCAGACCCCAAGGAGGGTCCAATCAGCCCCAGCATTTT. This chain uses TRBV6-6 with TRBJ1-5; no firm D call. V dropped 6 bases and J dropped 3 bases, with 15 bases sitting between them. Germline CDR1 and CDR2: MNHNY and SVGAGI (reference sequence). There are 15 residues in the CDR3.

The table lists this clone with a count of one. The chain combines TRBV29-1 with TRBJ1-2; TRBD1 matches at 9 bases. Germline V lookup: CDR1 SQVTM, CDR2 ANQGSEA. V lost 7 bases to trimming and J lost 4 bases; unmatched junction nucleotides: 19. The CDR3 contains 17 residues. CDR3 bases: TGCAGCGCAATTGGTACGGGACAGGGCTTCGGAAGCTATGGCTACACCTTC. Its protein product is CSAIGTGQGFGSYGYTF. Supplemented by reference TRBV29-1 and TRBJ1-2, the full variable domain reads SAVISQKPSRDICQRGTSLTIQCQVDSQVTMMFWYRQQPGQSLTLIATANQGSEATYESGFVIDKFPISRPNLTFSTLTVSNMSPEDSSIYLCSAIGTGQGFGSYGYTFGSGTRLTVV.

CDR3 DNA sequence: TGTGCCAGCAGCCCGGGACTAGCGGGAGCTGGGTCCTACAATGAGCAGTTCTTC. It yields the protein CASSPGLAGAGSYNEQFF. The rearrangement joins TRBV5-4 to TRBJ2-1, with 14 nucleotides matching TRBD2. The V gene end was trimmed by 4 bases and the J gene end by 1 base; junction bases not matched to a gene: 7. The CDR3 sequence is 18 residues long. Germline CDR1 SGHNT, CDR2 YYREEE (reference sequence).

This chain connects TRBV28 to TRBJ1-1, with TRBD1 as a possible D gene (6 bases). The V and J ends lost 10 bases and 1 base respectively, with 13 bases between them. The CDR3 contains 13 residues. Germline-derived CDR1 and CDR2 are MDHEN and SYDVKM. The CDR3: CATRGPGNTEAFF. The CDR3 nucleotides are TGTGCCACCAGGGGTCCGGGGAACACTGAAGCTTTCTTT.

V and J are TRBV30 and TRBJ2-7, with a weak D call TRBD2 (6 bases). This CDR3 contains 13 residues. In germline, CDR1 is GTSNPN, CDR2 SVGIG (reference sequence). The V end lost 2 bases, the J end lost 3 bases, and 11 bases lay between the germline ends. This CDR3 reads CAWSSSGGYEQYF. DNA for the CDR3: TGTGCCTGGAGTAGTTCCGGGGGCTACGAGCAGTACTTC.

The chain couples TRBV7-6 to TRBJ2-2; 16 bases fit TRBD2. Looked up from germline, CDR1 is SGHVS and CDR2 is FNYEAQ. Trimming cost V 3 bases and J 5 bases; bases outside gene matches: 6. The CDR3 has 18 amino acids. The DNA for the CDR3 is TGTGCCAGCAGCTTGGGACTAGCGGGAGGGCCAGGAACCGGGGAGCTGTTTTTT. It is translated as CASSLGLAGGPGTGELFF.

The chain links TRBV6-6 to TRBJ1-2; D call uncertain. The CDR3 has 13 residues. Germline V gene sequence: CDR1 MNHNY, CDR2 SVGAGI (reference sequence). The V end lost 0 bases, the J end lost 4 bases, and 6 bases lay between the germline ends. Here the CDR3 DNA reads TGTGCCAGCAGTTACTCCGCAAGCTATGGCTACACCTTC. Encoded protein: CASSYSASYGYTF.

This chain connects TRBV5-6 to TRBJ2-5; 8 nucleotides align to TRBD1. The V gene's germline CDR1 is SGHDT and CDR2 YYEEEE. The V and J ends lost 4 bases and 4 bases, in that order; junction bases with no gene match: 3. The CDR3 extends over 13 amino acids. CDR3 sequence: CASSRGQGETQYF. Here the CDR3 DNA reads TGTGCCAGCAGCCGCGGACAGGGAGAGACCCAGTACTTC.

The CDR3 nucleotides are TGTGCCTGGAGGGCAATCGGGACAGGGGACCGTCATGGCTACACCTTC. Translation: CAWRAIGTGDRHGYTF. This chain connects TRBV30 to TRBJ1-2; 10 bases map to TRBD1. This CDR3 region has 16 residues. The V gene end was trimmed by 3 bases and the J gene end by 6 bases; junction bases not matched to a gene: 13. Germline lookup yields CDR1 GTSNPN and CDR2 SVGIG (reference sequence).